The T cell receptor beta chain under discussion was sequenced for a study of cytomegalovirus exposure and HLA in healthy donors. TCRdb's table, derived via immunoSEQ multiplex PCR, lists solely in-frame clones and lacks some. The table shows 110,000 to 150,000 clones, with approximately 86% occurring only once. The germline CDR1 and CDR2 sequences are SGDLS and YYNGEE. The V gene end was trimmed by 0 bases and the J gene end by 2 bases; junction bases not matched to a gene: 3. The CDR3 is 16 residues long. Findings of the study overall: Investigators reported over 150 TCR beta chains as tied to cytomegalovirus.

With regard to this clone: Its antigen is unknown.

Sequenced sample: PBMCs. The sequence derives from a woman younger than 30 in good health and CMV-seropositive. The genes are TRBV9 and TRBJ2-3, with 10 bases matching TRBD2. CDR3 in amino acids: CASSVGTSGATDTQYF. The CDR3 DNA reads TGTGCCAGCAGCGTAGGGACTAGCGGCGCCACAGATACGCAGTATTTT.